In its sample, the clone carrying this T cell receptor beta chain was seen a few times. Unmatched junction bases numbered 5, after V lost 3 bases and J lost 0 bases. The CDR3 contains 16 residues. Germline V gene lookup returns CDR1 LNHDA and CDR2 SQIVND (reference sequence). The record originates from a study of T cells of healthy individuals. TCRdb processed the 5' RACE reads anew with MiXCR; each CDR3 protein has one entry. The sample lists around 100,000 distinct CDR3 sequences; approximately 16% were seen once. This TCR came from a human donor in good health. The chain combines TRBV19 with TRBJ1-5; 7 nucleotides align to TRBD1. The CDR3 coding sequence is TGTGCCAGTAGTATGGCGGGGACAGCTAGCAATCAGCCCCAGCATTTT. Translation: CASSMAGTASNQPQHF.